This passage covers 6 T cell receptor beta chains from one sample sequenced in a study of cytotoxic CD8 clonotypes in ibrutinib-treated CLL. Clones were sequenced by immunoSEQ multiplex PCR, and TCRdb holds only the in-frame ones, with some missing. The repertoire consists of about 130,000 clones, with roughly three quarters occurring once and the leading ten covering 5.1%. Here the sequenced sample was PBMCs, taken after 24 months of ibrutinib treatment. The receptors here all came from a human donor with chronic lymphocytic leukemia.

The chain joins TRBV18 to TRBJ1-1, with D perhaps matching TRBD1 (5 bases). Deletions cut 4 bases from V and 6 bases from J, with 12 bases between. This CDR3 spans 13 amino acids. Germline CDR1 is KGHSH and CDR2 is LQKENI. The CDR3, as DNA: TGTGCCAGCTCACGGGACTCCCACGCTGAAGCTTTCTTT. This translates into CASSRDSHAEAFF.

The chain combines TRBV11-2 with TRBJ2-3; D unclear. Germline CDR1 SGHAT, CDR2 FQNNGV. V shed 3 bases and J shed 1 base, with 8 bases lying between them. This CDR3 is 14 amino acids long. This chain's CDR3 is CASSFASGTDTQYF. The CDR3 DNA reads as TGTGCCAGCAGCTTTGCCAGTGGCACAGATACGCAGTATTTT.

This CDR3 is CASSVGSGSTNEKLFF. CDR3 bases: TGTGCCAGCAGCGTAGGGTCAGGGTCAACTAATGAAAAACTGTTTTTT. V is TRBV9 and J is TRBJ1-4; weak D call: TRBD1 (5 bases). Trimming cost V 0 bases and J 0 bases, with 9 bases left between them. The CDR3 is made up of 16 amino acids. CDR1 is SGDLS and CDR2 is YYNGEE in the germline V gene.

This clone has just a few counts. Other nucleotide sequences from this sample produce the same CDR3. The chain carries TRBV27 and TRBJ2-7; weak D call: TRBD1 (5 bases). The CDR3 is 13 amino acids. Deletions cut 3 bases from V and 4 bases from J, with 10 bases between. The germline V gene has CDR1 MNHEY and CDR2 SMNVEV (reference sequence). In nucleotides, the CDR3 is TGTGCCAGCAGTTTTAGTCAGGGTTACGAGCAGTACTTC. It is translated as CASSFSQGYEQYF.

The chain uses TRBV7-3 and TRBJ1-1, with D tentatively TRBD1 (5 bases). V was cut by 2 bases and J by 4 bases, with 11 bases left in between. Germline V gene data show CDR1 as SGHTA and CDR2 as FQGTGA. The CDR3 runs 14 residues. The CDR3 DNA reads TGTGCCAGCAGCTTAGGCGGGGGGTCCACTGAAGCTTTCTTT. Translated: CASSLGGGSTEAFF.

This chain connects TRBV7-9 to TRBJ2-5; D is unresolved. Germline V gene sequence: CDR1 SEHNR, CDR2 FQNEAQ (reference sequence). The V and J ends lost 5 bases and 5 bases respectively, with 9 bases between them. This CDR3 is 12 amino acids long. CDR3 DNA: TGTGCCAGCAGCCTCTTTGGGGAGACCCAGTACTTC. This translates into CASSLFGETQYF.